A single sample is the source of the 31 T cell receptor beta chains below, sequenced in a study of control samples from healthy donors and cancer patients. Some clones are missing from TCRdb's copy, which holds only in-frame ones; the method was immunoSEQ multiplex PCR. The data contain 150,000 to 180,000 clones, 85% to 95% of them singletons. The sequenced material came from blood. Receptors were obtained from a man aged 40-49 years in good health.

J is TRBJ1-5 and V is TRBV5-1; D is unclear. The CDR3 spans 13 residues. Deletions cut 7 bases from V and 3 bases from J, with 11 bases between. The germline V gene encodes CDR1 SGHRS and CDR2 YFSETQ. DNA for the CDR3: TGCGCCAGCGCCGTCGAAAACAATCAGCCCCAGCATTTT. Protein sequence: CASAVENNQPQHF.

The chain is built from TRBV2 and TRBJ2-7; the match to TRBD1 covers 9 bases. The V and J ends lost 5 bases and 1 base, in that order; junction bases with no gene match: 9. Germline lookup yields CDR1 SNHLY and CDR2 FYNNEI. This CDR3 is 16 amino acids long. The CDR3, as DNA: TGTGCCAGCAGTTACGGGGACGGGACAGGGTCCTACGAGCAGTACTTC. It encodes CASSYGDGTGSYEQYF.

The V call is TRBV5-1, the J call TRBJ2-6, with TRBD1 as a possible D gene (5 bases). The ends were cut back, 4 bases at V and 0 bases at J, with 11 bases in the middle. The CDR3 has 16 amino acids. Germline V gene lookup returns CDR1 SGHRS and CDR2 YFSETQ. The CDR3 bases are TGCGCCAGCAGCCCCGACAGTTTCTCTGGGGCCAACGTCCTGACTTTC. It specifies CASSPDSFSGANVLTF.

This sequence joins TRBV24-1 and TRBJ2-3; tentative D call: TRBD1 (6 bases). Trimming shortened V by 0 bases and J by 2 bases, and 14 bases separated the two germline ends. CDR1 KGHDR and CDR2 SFDVKD come from the germline V gene. This CDR3 has 17 residues. This CDR3 is CATSDLQTGSATDTQYF. CDR3 DNA sequence: TGTGCCACCAGTGATTTGCAAACAGGGAGCGCCACAGATACGCAGTATTTT.

This rearrangement joins TRBV2 to TRBJ1-1; no definite D call. Trimming took off 11 bases at V and 9 bases at J, with 10 bases between the two ends. Germline CDR1 SNHLY, CDR2 FYNNEI. The CDR3 length is 9 residues. CDR3 loop: CAVGQQAFF. CDR3 coding DNA: TGTGCCGTAGGGCAACAAGCTTTCTTT.

The chain uses TRBV4-1 and TRBJ1-1; D might be TRBD1 (5 bases). Germline loops: CDR1 MGHRA, CDR2 YSYEKL. Trimming took 2 bases from V and 10 from J, leaving 14 bases between them. The CDR3 loop spans 13 amino acids. DNA for the CDR3: TGCGCCAGCAGCCAACTTCCAACGGGGGTAGCTTTCTTT. It specifies CASSQLPTGVAFF.

The J gene is TRBJ2-6, the V gene TRBV6-2 or TRBV6-3; no definite D call. Germline values: CDR1 MNHEY, CDR2 SVGEGT. The CDR3 has 15 amino acids. Trimming left V 2 bases short and J 0 bases short, with 5 bases between. The CDR3 reads CASSYKNSGANVLTF. Written as DNA, the CDR3 is TGTGCCAGCAGTTACAAGAACTCTGGGGCCAACGTCCTGACTTTC.

This rearrangement joins TRBV18 to TRBJ1-2; TRBD1 matches 7 bases. The V gene's germline CDR1 is KGHSH and CDR2 LQKENI. V gave up 6 bases and J gave up 4 bases; unmatched junction bases: 5. This CDR3 comprises 13 residues. CDR3 in amino acids: CASSPGGFYGYTF. The CDR3 bases are TGTGCCAGCTCCCCAGGGGGATTCTATGGCTACACCTTC.

This rearrangement joins TRBV27 to TRBJ1-2; the D is unclear. V shed 0 bases and J shed 7 bases, with 18 bases lying between them. The germline V gene has CDR1 MNHEY and CDR2 SMNVEV (reference sequence). CDR3 length: 16 amino acids. CDR3 nucleotide sequence: TGTGCCAGCAGTTTATCGAATGATCTCCTGCGGCGTGGCTACACCTTC. Its translation is CASSLSNDLLRRGYTF.

The CDR3 protein is CASSYANTGELFF. The CDR3, as DNA: TGTGCCAGCAGTTACGCGAACACCGGGGAGCTGTTTTTT. V and J are TRBV6-5 and TRBJ2-2, with D uncertain. V dropped 2 bases and J dropped 0 bases, with 1 base sitting between them. The CDR3 has 13 residues. Germline V gene sequence: CDR1 MNHEY, CDR2 SVGAGI.

The chain joins TRBV29-1 to TRBJ1-2; D remains unclear. The CDR3 spans 11 residues. Germline CDR1 reads SQVTM; CDR2 reads ANQGSEA. The germline V and J ends were trimmed by 3 bases and 6 bases, with 8 bases remaining between them. CDR3 residues: CSVDWGDGYTF. In DNA, the CDR3 is TGCAGCGTTGATTGGGGAGATGGCTACACCTTC.

The chain couples TRBV6-2 or TRBV6-3 to TRBJ2-7, with D tentatively TRBD2 (6 bases). The V and J ends lost 1 base and 0 bases respectively, with 13 bases between them. Germline V gene sequence: CDR1 MNHEY, CDR2 SVGEGT. CDR3 length: 16 amino acids. Here the CDR3 reads CASSYFPLGSSYEQYF. CDR3 nucleotide sequence: TGTGCCAGCAGTTACTTTCCCCTCGGGAGCTCCTACGAGCAGTACTTC.

This sequence joins TRBV6-5 and TRBJ1-6; D possibly corresponds to TRBD1 (6 bases). The CDR3 consists of 14 residues. Germline lookup yields CDR1 MNHEY and CDR2 SVGAGI. V was clipped by 6 bases and J by 10 bases, with 16 bases between them. The CDR3 nucleotides read TGTGCCAGCAGCCAGAGGGGGGGAGGGTCACCCCTCCACTTT. Protein: CASSQRGGGSPLHF.

This clone came up once. This rearrangement joins TRBV5-6 to TRBJ1-3, with TRBD1 matching 9 bases. The germline V gene encodes CDR1 SGHDT and CDR2 YYEEEE. V lost 3 bases to trimming and J lost 2 bases; unmatched junction nucleotides: 3. The CDR3 spans 15 residues. The CDR3 nucleotides are TGTGCCAGCAGCTCCGGGACAGGGCCTGGAAACACCATATATTTT. It is translated as CASSSGTGPGNTIYF.

The gene calls are TRBV19 and TRBJ1-2; a possible D gene is TRBD1 (6 bases). Germline V gives CDR1 LNHDA, CDR2 SQIVND (reference sequence). V was pared by 4 bases and J by 4 bases, with 13 bases between. The CDR3 consists of 14 residues. CDR3 protein: CASSTHRVGYGYTF. CDR3 nucleotide sequence: TGTGCCAGTAGTACTCACAGGGTCGGCTATGGCTACACCTTC.

In this sample, this clone turned up a few times. The J gene is TRBJ1-1, the V gene TRBV4-3; 10 bases align to TRBD1. Germline values: CDR1 LGHNA, CDR2 YSLEER. The CDR3 is made up of 15 amino acids. The J segment lost 3 bases and the V segment lost 3 bases, leaving 4 bases of the junction unmatched. Here the CDR3 DNA reads TGCGCCAGCAGCCACGGGACAGGGGCAGACACTGAAGCTTTCTTT. Translated: CASSHGTGADTEAFF.

This chain uses TRBV27 with TRBJ1-2; 8 bases match TRBD1. The CDR3 length is 16 residues. Trimming removed 0 bases from V and 5 bases from J; junction bases left unmatched: 8. CDR1 MNHEY and CDR2 SMNVEV come from the germline V gene (reference sequence). The CDR3 coding sequence is TGTGCCAGCAGTTTATCCCCACGGACAGGGTTTTATGGCTACACCTTC. Amino acid sequence: CASSLSPRTGFYGYTF.

The genes are TRBV27 and TRBJ1-1; D unresolved. V was clipped by 3 bases and J by 7 bases, with 9 bases between them. The CDR3 consists of 12 residues. Looked up from germline, CDR1 is MNHEY and CDR2 is SMNVEV (reference sequence). CDR3 residues: CASSFDGIEAFF. Here the CDR3 DNA reads TGTGCCAGCAGTTTTGACGGGATTGAAGCTTTCTTT.

The chain recombines TRBV27 with TRBJ1-1; 8 bases agree with TRBD1. Looked up from germline, CDR1 is MNHEY and CDR2 is SMNVEV (reference sequence). This CDR3 is built from 15 residues. V lost 4 bases, J lost 3 bases, and 7 bases stayed unmatched. CDR3 loop: CASSSGQGVDTEAFF. DNA of the CDR3: TGTGCCAGCAGTTCAGGACAGGGCGTCGACACTGAAGCTTTCTTT.

This chain joins TRBV28 and TRBJ1-4; the match to TRBD1 covers 7 bases. V lost 6 bases to trimming and J lost 4 bases; unmatched junction nucleotides: 2. Germline CDR1 is MDHEN and CDR2 is SYDVKM. CDR3 length equals 13 residues. CDR3 in amino acids: CASSGTVNEKLFF. The CDR3 nucleotides are TGTGCCAGCAGCGGGACAGTTAATGAAAAACTGTTTTTT.

V gene TRBV6-5 combines with J gene TRBJ1-2, with a tentative D call TRBD1 (6 bases). Germline V gene sequence: CDR1 MNHEY, CDR2 SVGAGI. The CDR3 is 14 residues long. The V end was cut by 7 bases, the J end by 4 bases, with 16 bases between. CDR3 protein: CASTPRGGRYGYTF. The CDR3, as DNA: TGTGCCAGCACGCCGCGGGGGGGCCGCTATGGCTACACCTTC.

This chain connects TRBV29-1 to TRBJ2-3; no firm D call. The V end was cut by 4 bases, the J end by 8 bases, with 13 bases between. The CDR3 length is 12 residues. In germline, CDR1 is SQVTM, CDR2 ANQGSEA. The CDR3: CSVGTYSGTQYF. CDR3 bases: TGCAGCGTTGGAACGTACAGTGGTACGCAGTATTTT.

This clone was found once. V and J are TRBV30 and TRBJ1-6; the match to TRBD1 covers 10 bases. Germline V gene lookup returns CDR1 GTSNPN and CDR2 SVGIG (reference sequence). This CDR3 is 17 amino acids long. The ends lost 1 base at V and 10 bases at J; junction bases unmatched: 13. The CDR3 sequence is CAWSEYPPGQGQSPLHF. The CDR3 DNA sequence: TGTGCCTGGAGTGAGTACCCACCGGGACAGGGGCAATCACCCCTCCACTTT.

The chain is built from TRBV11-2 and TRBJ2-3; D gene ambiguous. This CDR3 region has 15 residues. Germline CDR1 and CDR2: SGHAT and FQNNGV. Trimming pared 2 bases from V and 2 bases from J, leaving 11 bases between. The CDR3 loop is CASSLTNRNTDTQYF. The CDR3 DNA follows: TGTGCCAGCAGCTTAACTAACAGAAACACAGATACGCAGTATTTT.

The chain uses TRBV5-4 and TRBJ2-7, with 8 nucleotides matching TRBD1. CDR1 and CDR2 from the germline V gene are SGHNT and YYREEE (reference sequence). The V gene end was trimmed by 3 bases and the J gene end by 12 bases; junction bases not matched to a gene: 8. The CDR3 contains 12 residues. The CDR3 bases are TGTGCCAGCAGCTCCTGGACAGGGATGCCGTACTTC. This sequence encodes CASSSWTGMPYF.

The V gene is TRBV18, the J gene TRBJ2-2, with 8 bases aligning to TRBD2. Trimming at V came to 2 bases and at J to 5 bases, leaving 1 base not matched to a gene. The CDR3 length is 14 residues. Looked up from germline, CDR1 is KGHSH and CDR2 is LQKENI. This CDR3 is CASSPGTRTGELFF. In DNA, the CDR3 is TGTGCCAGCTCACCAGGGACTAGAACCGGGGAGCTGTTTTTT.

The J gene is TRBJ2-5, the V gene TRBV6-6; 9 bases align to TRBD2. CDR1 and CDR2 from the germline V gene are MNHNY and SVGAGI (reference sequence). The CDR3 contains 13 residues. Trimming cost V 6 bases and J 7 bases; bases outside gene matches: 6. CDR3 amino acids: CASSPSGAGTQYF. The CDR3 nucleotides are TGTGCCAGCAGCCCTAGCGGGGCCGGGACCCAGTACTTC.

By sample share, this clone is medium-sized (0.01 to 0.1%). J is TRBJ2-5 and V is TRBV2, with 10 positions matching TRBD1. Germline V gene data show CDR1 as SNHLY and CDR2 as FYNNEI. The CDR3 spans 16 residues. V trimming: 1 base; J trimming: 1 base; junction bases outside the gene matches: 3. The CDR3 region is CASSEVRDRGQETQYF. The DNA of the CDR3 is TGTGCCAGCAGTGAAGTGCGGGACAGGGGCCAAGAGACCCAGTACTTC.

V usage is TRBV24-1 and J usage is TRBJ1-2, with D unclear. The CDR3 has 14 amino acids. Germline values: CDR1 KGHDR, CDR2 SFDVKD. V was pared by 1 base and J by 8 bases, with 13 bases between. Here the CDR3 DNA reads TGTGCCACCAGTGATTTCCCCAGGTCCGGAGGCTACACCTTC. It is translated as CATSDFPRSGGYTF.

The chain is built from TRBV6-1 and TRBJ1-2; D is unclear. Germline loops: CDR1 MNHNS, CDR2 SASEGT. Trimming took 1 base from V and 1 from J, leaving 10 bases between them. The CDR3 covers 15 residues. CDR3 nucleotide sequence: TGTGCCAGCAGTGAAGTTATTGGACTTAACTATGGCTACACCTTC. Translating it yields CASSEVIGLNYGYTF.

This chain joins TRBV5-5 and TRBJ1-2; 7 nucleotides agree with TRBD1. CDR1 is SGHKS, CDR2 YYEKEE, per germline (reference sequence). This CDR3 spans 13 amino acids. The junction had 9 bases not matched to a gene; V was cut back by 4 bases and J by 9 bases. In DNA, the CDR3 is TGTGCCAGCAGCCCACGACAGGGTTTGAGCTACACCTTC. It yields the protein CASSPRQGLSYTF.